Following are 32 T cell receptor beta chains from one sample sequenced in a study of regulatory T cells in long-lasting Graves disease. CDR3 regions were amplified by Arm-PCR using iRepertoire HTBI primers to build TCR beta libraries. TCRdb analysed the multiplex PCR reads with MiXCR anew, one entry per CDR3 protein. Of 350,000 to 400,000 distinct CDR3 sequences in the sample, 15% to 17% were seen once. Described time point: newly diagnosed GD, antithyroid drugs for less than 3 months. PBMC RNA was the source of the TCR library. The sample in question was peripheral blood mononuclear cells (PBMCs), obtained at new diagnosis, from a patient treated with antithyroid drugs. The receptors come from a female donor with Graves disease.

This clonotype was seen many times. V usage is TRBV6-1 and J usage is TRBJ1-2; possibly TRBD1 for D (5 bases). From germline, CDR1 is MNHNS and CDR2 SASEGT. V was shortened by 7 bases and J by 8 bases, with 17 bases between the two germline ends. CDR3 length: 13 amino acids. CDR3 protein: CASNRRVSEGYTF. DNA for the CDR3: TGTGCCAGCAACAGGCGGGTTTCGGAGGGCTACACCTTC.

This clonotype showed up many times. V and J are TRBV24-1 and TRBJ2-1; no clear D. The germline V gene encodes CDR1 KGHDR and CDR2 SFDVKD. Trimming stripped 0 bases from V and 1 base from J, with 3 bases between. The CDR3 has 14 residues. The CDR3: CATSDLGSYNEQFF. In DNA form, the CDR3 reads TGTGCCACCAGTGATTTGGGGTCCTACAATGAGCAGTTCTTC.

This clonotype was recorded at least ten times. The chain is built from TRBV9 and TRBJ2-5; D perhaps matches TRBD2 (6 bases). This CDR3 contains 15 residues. Germline CDR1 and CDR2: SGDLS and YYNGEE. The V gene lost 2 bases and the J gene lost 1 base, with 12 bases spanning the gap. The CDR3 region has the DNA TGTGCCAGCAGCGTCGGGGGAGGAGGCCAAGAGACCCAGTACTTC. This codes for CASSVGGGGQETQYF.

This clonotype came up many times. The rearrangement uses TRBV11-3 and TRBJ1-1, with D maybe TRBD1 (6 bases). The CDR3 sequence is 12 residues long. Trimming stripped 7 bases from V and 3 bases from J, with 9 bases between. In germline, CDR1 is SGHNT, CDR2 YENEEA. For the CDR3, the DNA is TGTGCCAGCAAGGAGGGGGACACTGAAGCTTTCTTT. Translated: CASKEGDTEAFF.

This clonotype has a handful of counts. Sequence at one end of the junction differs from germline and may be a read error. V gene TRBV5-1 combines with J gene TRBJ1-1; no firm D call. Germline loops: CDR1 SGHRS, CDR2 YFSETQ. The CDR3 runs to 15 residues. DNA of the CDR3: TGTGCCAGCAGCTTGGGAGGGAGCCCGGACACTGAAGCTTTCTTT. Encoded protein: CASSLGGSPDTEAFF.

This clonotype was seen repeatedly, ten times or more. The chain joins TRBV14 to TRBJ2-5; D remains ambiguous. The CDR3 contains 15 residues. Trimming removed 1 base at V and 5 bases at J, with 14 bases between. Germline V lookup: CDR1 SGHDN, CDR2 FVKESK. The DNA of the CDR3 is TGTGCCAGCAGCCAAGGTTGGCTCCGGCTGGAGACCCAGTACTTC. It encodes CASSQGWLRLETQYF.

The table lists this clonotype with many counts. The gene calls are TRBV4-1 and TRBJ1-5, with D tentatively TRBD1 (5 bases). V shed 4 bases and J shed 3 bases, with 13 bases lying between them. This CDR3 has 15 residues. The germline V gene encodes CDR1 MGHRA and CDR2 YSYEKL. For the CDR3, the DNA is TGCGCCAGCAGCCCCACCGACAGATCCAATCAGCCCCAGCATTTT. Amino acids: CASSPTDRSNQPQHF.

This chain uses TRBV11-3 with TRBJ2-3; 9 bases align to TRBD1. This CDR3 has 15 amino acids. In germline, CDR1 is SGHNT, CDR2 YENEEA. V lost 0 bases, J lost 3 bases, and 1 base stayed unmatched. For the CDR3, the DNA is TGTGCCAGCAGCTTAGAGGGACAGGGAACAGATACGCAGTATTTT. Protein sequence: CASSLEGQGTDTQYF.

In this sample, this clonotype turned up a few times. This sequence joins TRBV20-1 and TRBJ1-1; 10 bases line up with TRBD1. CDR1 is DFQATT, CDR2 SNEGSKA, per germline (reference sequence). The trim removed 3 bases at V and 1 base at J, leaving 11 bases unmatched. CDR3 length: 17 amino acids. The DNA for the CDR3 is TGCAGTGCTAGTCCCCCCCCGGACAGGGGGTGGAACACTGAAGCTTTCTTT. It encodes CSASPPPDRGWNTEAFF.

As DNA, the CDR3 is TGTGCCAGCAGCCTGGGAGGAGGGCCTATGGGTGAGCAGTTCTTC. As protein: CASSLGGGPMGEQFF. The V and J genes are TRBV7-3 and TRBJ2-1; weak D call: TRBD2 (6 bases). Germline V gene sequence: CDR1 SGHTA, CDR2 FQGTGA. Trimming stripped 5 bases from V and 9 bases from J, with 20 bases between. The CDR3 has 15 residues. The full variable domain, rest sourced from reference TRBV7-3 and TRBJ2-1, is GAGVSQTPSNKVTEKGKYVELRCDPISGHTALYWYRQSLGQGPEFLIYFQGTGAADDSGLPNDRFFAVRPEGSVSTLKIQRTERGDSAVYLCASSLGGGPMGEQFFGPGTRLTVL.

This clonotype has a count of ten or more. The CDR3 reads CASSLSDRNQPQHF. The CDR3 DNA sequence: TGTGCCAGCAGTTTATCGGACAGAAATCAGCCCCAGCATTTT. The chain joins TRBV28 to TRBJ1-5; a weak D match, TRBD1 (6 bases). CDR1 MDHEN and CDR2 SYDVKM come from the germline V gene. This CDR3 is built from 14 residues. The V end lost 1 base, the J end lost 4 bases, and 8 bases lay between the germline ends.

This clonotype was observed at least ten times. The chain couples TRBV29-1 to TRBJ1-2, with 8 bases lining up with TRBD1. CDR3 length: 12 residues. J was trimmed by 8 bases and V by 3 bases; bases with no gene match: 5. Per germline, CDR1 SQVTM and CDR2 ANQGSEA. For the CDR3, the DNA is TGCAGCGTTGAGGCAGGGGGCACCGGCTACACCTTC. It specifies CSVEAGGTGYTF.

This rearrangement joins TRBV6-5 to TRBJ2-3, with D perhaps matching TRBD2 (6 bases). This CDR3 has 14 residues. V gave up 2 bases and J gave up 3 bases, with 9 bases separating them. In germline, CDR1 is MNHEY, CDR2 SVGAGI. As DNA, the CDR3 is TGTGCCAGCAGTTACGCGGGGCCAACAGATACGCAGTATTTT. Protein sequence: CASSYAGPTDTQYF.

This clonotype was seen repeatedly, ten times or more. The rearrangement joins TRBV27 to TRBJ1-1; no clear D. The CDR3 has 14 residues. V was pared by 4 bases and J by 1 base, with 10 bases between. Germline V gene data show CDR1 as MNHEY and CDR2 as SMNVEV (reference sequence). This CDR3 is CASSWQASNTEAFF. The DNA of the CDR3 is TGTGCCAGCAGTTGGCAGGCATCGAACACTGAAGCTTTCTTT.

Comment on this clonotype: Being one base from a much bigger clone, this may be a read error. The genes are TRBV12-3 or TRBV12-4 and TRBJ1-3, with TRBD1 as a possible D gene (5 bases). The CDR3 is 16 residues long. Between the trimmed V and J ends, which lost 1 base and 7 bases, there was a span of 17 bases. This CDR3 reads CASSLDRTWPRNTIYF. The DNA for the CDR3 is TGTGCCAGCAGTTTAGACCGGACATGGCCTCGGAACACCATATATTTT.

This clonotype was recorded a few times. This chain uses TRBV6-2 or TRBV6-3 with TRBJ2-4; the match to TRBD1 covers 8 bases. The CDR3 loop spans 14 amino acids. Per germline, CDR1 MNHEY and CDR2 SVGEGT. J lost 5 bases, V lost 6 bases, and 6 bases had no gene match. CDR3 amino acids: CASRLTGQENIQYF. In DNA, the CDR3 is TGTGCCAGCAGATTAACGGGACAGGAAAACATTCAGTACTTC.

This clonotype was recorded at least ten times. This chain links TRBV7-2 with TRBJ2-3, with 10 bases that match TRBD2. The germline gives CDR1 SGHTA, CDR2 FQGNSA. V was pared by 4 bases and J by 2 bases, with 6 bases of the junction left unmatched. This CDR3 is built from 16 residues. The CDR3 region is CASSWGTSVYTDTQYF. CDR3 bases: TGTGCCAGCAGCTGGGGGACTAGCGTATACACAGATACGCAGTATTTT. Complete variable domain (other parts from reference TRBV7-2 and TRBJ2-3): GAGVSQSPSNKVTEKGKDVELRCDPISGHTALYWYRQSLGQGLEFLIYFQGNSAPDKSGLPSDRFSAERTGGSVSTLTIQRTQQEDSAVYLCASSWGTSVYTDTQYFGPGTRLTVL.

This clonotype is a singleton in its sample. The CDR3 DNA is TGCGCCAGCAGCGCTTTAACAGGGGGCTCCCCTCGGAACACTGAAGCTTTCTTT. It specifies CASSALTGGSPRNTEAFF. The genes are TRBV5-1 and TRBJ1-1; 9 bases align to TRBD1. The ends lost 4 bases at V and 1 base at J; junction bases unmatched: 14. The CDR3 contains 18 residues. The V gene's germline CDR1 is SGHRS and CDR2 YFSETQ.

This clonotype was recorded at least ten times. The genes are TRBV20-1 and TRBJ2-1, with TRBD2 identical over 8 bases. The germline V gene has CDR1 DFQATT and CDR2 SNEGSKA (reference sequence). With 3 bases clipped from V and 7 bases from J, the junction kept 11 bases outside the gene matches. This CDR3 is 15 amino acids long. CDR3 coding DNA: TGCAGTGCTAGTTGGCTCGCGGGAGGTGGGAATGAGCAGTTCTTC. This gives the protein CSASWLAGGGNEQFF.

This clonotype has at least ten counts. The chain couples TRBV27 to TRBJ2-7; 10 bases align to TRBD1. The CDR3 covers 15 residues. The germline V gene encodes CDR1 MNHEY and CDR2 SMNVEV (reference sequence). The ends lost 8 bases at V and 6 bases at J; junction bases unmatched: 13. The CDR3: CASGPRQGALSEQYF. CDR3 DNA: TGTGCCAGCGGACCTCGACAGGGGGCGCTTTCCGAGCAGTACTTC.

This clonotype was counted at least ten times. The V and J genes are TRBV12-3 or TRBV12-4 and TRBJ2-1; 11 bases fit TRBD1. Trimming at V came to 5 bases and at J to 10 bases, leaving 10 bases not matched to a gene. CDR3 size: 15 residues. The CDR3 DNA reads TGTGCCAGCAGTGAAGGACAGGGGGCTTTCTGGGAGCAGTTCTTC. Translation gives CASSEGQGAFWEQFF.

The sample holds many counts of this clonotype. The chain links TRBV10-1 to TRBJ2-7; TRBD2 is a possible D gene (5 bases). There are 14 residues in the CDR3. CDR1 WNHNN and CDR2 SYGVQD come from the germline V gene (reference sequence). The V and J ends lost 6 bases and 2 bases respectively, with 14 bases between them. The CDR3 here is CASSLDYLTYEQYF. Written as DNA, the CDR3 is TGCGCCAGCAGCCTCGACTATTTGACCTACGAGCAGTACTTC.

This clonotype has a handful of counts. A much larger clone lies a single base off, so this may be a read error. Here the CDR3 omits its conserved ending phenylalanine or tryptophan, so a read error is the likely source. The chain carries TRBV20-1 and TRBJ1-4; the D gene is possibly TRBD1 (6 bases). The V gene's germline CDR1 is DFQATT and CDR2 SNEGSKA (reference sequence). V dropped 1 base and J dropped 0 bases, with 15 bases sitting between them. The CDR3 has 17 residues. The CDR3 region is CSARGSGQTATNEKLFL. In DNA form, the CDR3 reads TGCAGTGCTAGAGGCTCAGGACAGACGGCAACTAATGAAAAACTGTTTCTT.

The rearrangement uses TRBV12-3 or TRBV12-4 and TRBJ2-3; weak D call: TRBD2 (6 bases). The length of the CDR3 is 18 residues. V was shortened by 6 bases and J by 2 bases, with 24 bases between the two germline ends. As DNA, the CDR3 is TGTGCCAGCAGCATAACTAGCTGGGAGCCCCCCCCCACAGATACGCAGTATTTT. Translating gives CASSITSWEPPPTDTQYF.

This clonotype was counted ten times or more. CDR3 loop: CASSKTSSVGQFF. The DNA for the CDR3 is TGTGCCAGCAGTAAGACGTCTAGCGTGGGGCAGTTCTTC. The rearrangement uses TRBV6-2 or TRBV6-3 and TRBJ2-1; tentative D call: TRBD2 (6 bases). CDR1 and CDR2 from the germline V gene are MNHEY and SVGEGT. The CDR3 is made up of 13 amino acids. The V gene lost 5 bases and the J gene lost 12 bases, with 17 bases spanning the gap.

This clonotype showed up many times. The chain uses TRBV28 and TRBJ1-1; no firm D call. This CDR3 comprises 12 residues. Trimming removed 8 bases from V and 4 bases from J, with 11 bases in between. Looked up from germline, CDR1 is MDHEN and CDR2 is SYDVKM. The CDR3 nucleotides read TGTGCCAGCTTTAGAATTGGCACTGAAGCTTTCTTT. Amino acid sequence: CASFRIGTEAFF.

In its sample, this clonotype was seen once. The V and J genes are TRBV9 and TRBJ1-1; tentative D call: TRBD1 (6 bases). The germline V gene encodes CDR1 SGDLS and CDR2 YYNGEE. The CDR3 has 14 amino acids. V was clipped by 2 bases and J by 1 base, with 9 bases between them. CDR3 region: CASSVRQENTEAFF. In DNA form, the CDR3 reads TGTGCCAGCAGCGTTCGACAGGAGAACACTGAAGCTTTCTTT.

This clonotype was found a few times. This chain uses TRBV4-1 with TRBJ1-2; TRBD1 might be the D (6 bases). V lost 4 bases to trimming and J lost 6 bases, with 18 bases between them. Looked up from germline, CDR1 is MGHRA and CDR2 is YSYEKL. The CDR3 has 15 amino acids. The CDR3 is CASSPAGQGRDGYTF. The CDR3 DNA reads as TGCGCCAGCAGCCCGGCGGGGCAGGGGAGGGATGGCTACACCTTC.

This chain joins TRBV4-2 and TRBJ2-5; TRBD2 matches 7 bases. CDR1 is LGHNA, CDR2 YNFKEQ, per germline. The CDR3 is made up of 14 amino acids. After removal of 8 bases from V and 0 bases from J, the junction contained 6 bases not matched to a gene. The CDR3 sequence: CASDDGGDQETQYF. CDR3 DNA sequence: TGTGCCAGCGACGATGGGGGGGACCAAGAGACCCAGTACTTC.

This clonotype was counted many times. The chain links TRBV27 to TRBJ1-2; D is possibly TRBD1 (5 bases). The CDR3 runs to 12 residues. Looked up from germline, CDR1 is MNHEY and CDR2 is SMNVEV (reference sequence). Trimming removed 4 bases from V and 7 bases from J, with 10 bases in between. This chain's CDR3 is CASSSRAGGYTF. In DNA form, the CDR3 reads TGTGCCAGCAGTTCCAGGGCGGGTGGCTACACCTTC.

In its sample, this clonotype was seen many times. The gene calls are TRBV4-3 and TRBJ2-2; D remains ambiguous. The V gene's germline CDR1 is LGHNA and CDR2 YSLEER. The ends were cut back, 1 base at V and 9 bases at J, with 9 bases in the middle. This CDR3 region has 13 residues. The CDR3 sequence is CASSQGPGRELFF. The CDR3 nucleotides are TGCGCCAGCAGCCAAGGACCGGGCCGGGAGCTGTTTTTT.

This clonotype showed up many times. The chain couples TRBV28 to TRBJ2-7; no reliable D call. CDR1 is MDHEN and CDR2 is SYDVKM in the germline V gene. This CDR3 region has 16 residues. Trimming shortened V by 5 bases and J by 6 bases, and 23 bases separated the two germline ends. This CDR3 reads CASSPLSRRKVLEQYF. CDR3 coding DNA: TGTGCCAGCAGTCCCCTTTCCCGGCGGAAGGTGCTCGAGCAGTACTTC.